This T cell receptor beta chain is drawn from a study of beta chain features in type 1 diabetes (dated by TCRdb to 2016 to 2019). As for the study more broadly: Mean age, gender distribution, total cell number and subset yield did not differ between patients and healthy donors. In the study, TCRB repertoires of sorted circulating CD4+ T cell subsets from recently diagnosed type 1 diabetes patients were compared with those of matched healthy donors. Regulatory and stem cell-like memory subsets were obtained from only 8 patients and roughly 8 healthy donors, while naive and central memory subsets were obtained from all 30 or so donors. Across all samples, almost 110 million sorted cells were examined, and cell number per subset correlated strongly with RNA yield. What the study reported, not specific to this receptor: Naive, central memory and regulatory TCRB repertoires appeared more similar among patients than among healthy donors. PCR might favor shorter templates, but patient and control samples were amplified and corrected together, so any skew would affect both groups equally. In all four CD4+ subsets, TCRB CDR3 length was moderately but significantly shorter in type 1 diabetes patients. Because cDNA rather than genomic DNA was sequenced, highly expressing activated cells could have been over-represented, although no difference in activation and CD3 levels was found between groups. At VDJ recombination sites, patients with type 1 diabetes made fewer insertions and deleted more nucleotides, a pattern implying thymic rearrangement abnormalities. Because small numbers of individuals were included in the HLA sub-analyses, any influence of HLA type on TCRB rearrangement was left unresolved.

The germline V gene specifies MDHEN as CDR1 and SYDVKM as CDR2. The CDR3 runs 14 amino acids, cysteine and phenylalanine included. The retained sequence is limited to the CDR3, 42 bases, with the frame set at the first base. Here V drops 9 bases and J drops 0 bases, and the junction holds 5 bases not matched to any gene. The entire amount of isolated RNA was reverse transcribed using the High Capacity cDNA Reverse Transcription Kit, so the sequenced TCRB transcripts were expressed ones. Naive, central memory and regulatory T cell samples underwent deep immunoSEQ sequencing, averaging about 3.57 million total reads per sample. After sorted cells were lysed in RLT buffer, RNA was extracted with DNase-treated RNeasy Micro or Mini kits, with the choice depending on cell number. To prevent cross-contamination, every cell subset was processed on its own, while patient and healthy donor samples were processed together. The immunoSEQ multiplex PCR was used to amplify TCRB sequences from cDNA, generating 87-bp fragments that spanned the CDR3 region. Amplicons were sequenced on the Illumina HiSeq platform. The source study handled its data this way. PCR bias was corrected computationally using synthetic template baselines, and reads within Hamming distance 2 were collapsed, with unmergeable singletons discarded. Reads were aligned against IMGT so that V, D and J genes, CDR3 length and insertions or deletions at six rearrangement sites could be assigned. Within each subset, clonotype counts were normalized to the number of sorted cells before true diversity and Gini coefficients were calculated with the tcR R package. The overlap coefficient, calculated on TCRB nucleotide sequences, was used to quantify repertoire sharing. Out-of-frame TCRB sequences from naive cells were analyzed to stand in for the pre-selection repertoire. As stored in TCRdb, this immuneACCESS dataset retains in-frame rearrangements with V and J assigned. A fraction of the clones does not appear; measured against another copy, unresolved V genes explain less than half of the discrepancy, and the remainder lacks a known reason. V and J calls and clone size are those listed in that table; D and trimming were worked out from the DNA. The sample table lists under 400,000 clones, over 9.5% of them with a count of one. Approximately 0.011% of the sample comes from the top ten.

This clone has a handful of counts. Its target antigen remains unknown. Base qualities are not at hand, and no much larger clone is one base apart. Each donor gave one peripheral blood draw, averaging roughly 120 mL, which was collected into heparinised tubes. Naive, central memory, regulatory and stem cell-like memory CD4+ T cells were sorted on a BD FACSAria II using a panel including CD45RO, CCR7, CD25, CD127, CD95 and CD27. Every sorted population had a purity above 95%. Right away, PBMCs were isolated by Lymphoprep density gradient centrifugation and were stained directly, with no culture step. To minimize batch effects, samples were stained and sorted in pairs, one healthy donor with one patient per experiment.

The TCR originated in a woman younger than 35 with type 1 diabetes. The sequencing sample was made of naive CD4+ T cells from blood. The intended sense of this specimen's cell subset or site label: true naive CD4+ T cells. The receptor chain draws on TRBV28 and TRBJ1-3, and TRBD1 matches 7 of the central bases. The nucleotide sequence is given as TGTGCCAGTCGACAGGGTACCTCTGGAAACACCATATATTTT. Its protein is CASRQGTSGNTIYF.